This T cell receptor beta chain was recorded in a study of blood T cell repertoires in COVID-19. Study at large: The United States, Italy and Spain supplied acute and convalescent COVID-19 samples. T cells, B-cell-depleted T cells, or PBMCs provided the cDNA or gDNA that served as material.

Trimming removed 4 bases from V and 2 bases from J, with 11 bases in between. Germline V gene data show CDR1 as LGHNA and CDR2 as YNFKEQ. The CDR3 is 14 residues long. Methods used by the authors: Amplification from reference gene primers served as the basis for estimated nucleated cell counts. Here immunoSEQ multiplex PCR was the method, and the copy in TCRdb shows in-frame clones only, minus some. From that table come the V and J calls and clone size; the DNA was used to work out D and trimming. The data hold under 200,000 clones, with 84% observed a single time. The sequence derives from a man between 18 and 29 years old with active or convalescent COVID-19. The sequencing input was peripheral blood. V is TRBV4-2 and J is TRBJ1-2; D possibly corresponds to TRBD1 (5 bases). CDR3 in amino acids: CASSLYDSNYGYTF. The CDR3 DNA reads TGTGCCAGCAGCCTTTACGACAGCAACTATGGCTACACCTTC.